Below are 3 T cell receptor beta chains sequenced from a single sample in a study of cytomegalovirus exposure and HLA in healthy donors. The PCR had 60 Vbeta and 13 Jbeta primers. The protocol was immunoSEQ multiplex PCR, while the TCRdb copy is restricted to in-frame clones and leaves out a portion. The sample consists of about 180,000 clones, around 81% of them appearing once. Material for sequencing was PBMCs. The receptors come from a woman aged 18-35 years in good health and CMV-seropositive.

This clone was counted a single time. This chain joins TRBV27 and TRBJ1-1; D is perhaps TRBD1 (5 bases). With 8 bases removed from V and 2 bases from J, the gap between germline ends came to 15 bases. From germline, CDR1 is MNHEY and CDR2 SMNVEV (reference sequence). The CDR3 runs 14 residues. In DNA, the CDR3 is TGTGCCAGCCGAGGCGCAGGGTACAACACTGAAGCTTTCTTT. Its translation is CASRGAGYNTEAFF.

This clone has just one count. The V and J genes are TRBV27 and TRBJ1-2; 8 bases map to TRBD1. With V trimmed by 2 bases and J by 6 bases, 5 bases remained unmatched. CDR1 and CDR2 from the germline V gene are MNHEY and SMNVEV (reference sequence). This CDR3 region has 14 residues. CDR3 sequence: CASSLGQGENGYTF. Here the CDR3 DNA reads TGTGCCAGCAGTTTAGGACAGGGAGAAAATGGCTACACCTTC.

The rearrangement links TRBV7-9 to TRBJ2-7; 8 positions agree with TRBD1. This CDR3 spans 14 amino acids. Unmatched junction bases numbered 6, after V lost 3 bases and J lost 5 bases. The germline V gene has CDR1 SEHNR and CDR2 FQNEAQ (reference sequence). CDR3 amino acids: CASSLDRASDEQYF. The CDR3 DNA is TGTGCCAGCAGCTTGGACAGGGCTTCCGACGAGCAGTACTTC.